These 28 T cell receptor beta chains originate from one sample sequenced in a study of blood T cell repertoires in COVID-19. The assay was immunoSEQ multiplex PCR, and TCRdb's table has in-frame clones only and misses some. The table lists over 150,000 clones, under 85% of them singletons. Sequencing used peripheral blood. The receptor set was obtained from a man aged 65 to 79 with acute or convalescent COVID-19.

V and J are TRBV5-1 and TRBJ2-2; D might be TRBD1 (6 bases). V lost 0 bases to trimming and J lost 6 bases, with 9 bases between them. The CDR3 has 14 residues. Germline CDR1 reads SGHRS; CDR2 reads YFSETQ. The CDR3 sequence: CASSLGDRSGELFF. The CDR3, as DNA: TGCGCCAGCAGCTTGGGCGACAGGTCCGGGGAGCTGTTTTTT.

This clone was counted only a few times. The chain joins TRBV5-1 to TRBJ1-4; TRBD1 matches 9 bases. Per germline, CDR1 SGHRS and CDR2 YFSETQ. CDR3 length equals 17 residues. Trimming took 4 bases from V and 3 from J; bases not matched to a gene: 10. DNA for the CDR3: TGCGCCAGCAGCCTCGGGACAGGGAAAGGGTCTAATGAAAAACTGTTTTTT. Encoded protein: CASSLGTGKGSNEKLFF.

This chain uses TRBV18 with TRBJ2-3; D call uncertain. Trimming cost V 2 bases and J 2 bases, with 11 bases left between them. Germline-derived CDR1 and CDR2 are KGHSH and LQKENI. The CDR3 sequence is 15 residues long. The chain's CDR3 is CASSPSTAPTDTQYF. Here the CDR3 DNA reads TGTGCCAGCTCACCATCCACAGCACCCACAGATACGCAGTATTTT.

This chain links TRBV5-6 with TRBJ2-3; D is undetermined. This CDR3 has 15 residues. From germline, CDR1 is SGHDT and CDR2 YYEEEE. The V and J ends lost 3 bases and 0 bases respectively, with 11 bases between them. The CDR3 region is CASSSIDGSTDTQYF. As DNA, the CDR3 is TGTGCCAGCAGCTCTATTGACGGGAGCACAGATACGCAGTATTTT. The full variable domain, in which reference TRBV5-6 and TRBJ2-3 provide the parts outside the CDR3, is DAGVTQSPTHLIKTRGQQVTLRCSPKSGHDTVSWYQQALGQGPQFIFQYYEEEERQRGNFPDRFSGHQFPNYSSELNVNALLLGDSALYLCASSSIDGSTDTQYFGPGTRLTVL.

This sequence joins TRBV28 and TRBJ1-1, with no clear D. V was clipped by 6 bases and J by 2 bases, with 16 bases between them. Germline V gene data show CDR1 as MDHEN and CDR2 as SYDVKM. The CDR3 is made up of 15 amino acids. The CDR3 reads CASSLSTGVNTEAFF. The CDR3 coding sequence is TGTGCCAGCAGCCTCTCTACGGGTGTAAACACTGAAGCTTTCTTT.

This clone was picked up a small number of times. The genes are TRBV10-1 and TRBJ1-2; TRBD1 is a possible D gene (6 bases). V was shortened by 5 bases and J by 8 bases, with 18 bases between the two germline ends. Germline V gives CDR1 WNHNN, CDR2 SYGVQD (reference sequence). There are 14 residues in the CDR3. The CDR3, as DNA: TGCGCCAGCAGTCAGCGAACAGGGTTAGGCGGCTACACCTTC. Translating gives CASSQRTGLGGYTF.

The J gene is TRBJ1-3, the V gene TRBV12-3 or TRBV12-4; TRBD1 aligns across 9 bases. CDR3 length: 13 residues. Unmatched junction bases numbered 1, after V lost 6 bases and J lost 4 bases. The CDR3 DNA is TGTGCCAGCAGGACAGGGGGAGGAAACACCATATATTTT. It yields the protein CASRTGGGNTIYF.

This chain uses TRBV3-1 (or the pseudogene TRBV3-2) with TRBJ1-4; unclear D gene. The germline gives CDR1 LGHDT, CDR2 YNNKEL (reference sequence). There are 13 residues in the CDR3. V dropped 1 base and J dropped 7 bases, with 7 bases sitting between them. The CDR3 is CASSQGRGEKLFF. The CDR3 DNA reads as TGTGCCAGCAGCCAAGGCCGGGGTGAAAAACTGTTTTTT.

The V gene is TRBV7-3, the J gene TRBJ2-2; weak D call: TRBD2 (5 bases). The CDR3 totals 14 residues. Germline V gene data show CDR1 as SGHTA and CDR2 as FQGTGA. V was trimmed by 3 bases and J by 4 bases, leaving 9 bases between them. CDR3 amino acids: CASSFAGVTGELFF. The CDR3 DNA is TGTGCCAGCAGCTTTGCCGGGGTCACCGGGGAGCTGTTTTTT. The complete variable domain, with remaining parts taken from reference TRBV7-3 and TRBJ2-2, reads GAGVSQTPSNKVTEKGKYVELRCDPISGHTALYWYRQSLGQGPEFLIYFQGTGAADDSGLPNDRFFAVRPEGSVSTLKIQRTERGDSAVYLCASSFAGVTGELFFGEGSRLTVL.

J is TRBJ2-3 and V is TRBV19; the D gene is possibly TRBD2 (5 bases). V gave up 2 bases and J gave up 4 bases, with 10 bases separating them. This CDR3 has 14 amino acids. The V gene's germline CDR1 is LNHDA and CDR2 SQIVND (reference sequence). The DNA of the CDR3 is TGTGCCAGTAGTATAAGTGACGGGGCAGATACGCAGTATTTT. Protein product: CASSISDGADTQYF.

J is TRBJ2-7 and V is TRBV3-1 (or the pseudogene TRBV3-2); the match to TRBD1 covers 12 bases. The V segment lost 3 bases and the J segment 6 bases; nucleotides outside the gene matches: 6. This CDR3 is built from 15 residues. Germline CDR1 reads LGHDT; CDR2 reads YNNKEL (reference sequence). CDR3 DNA: TGTGCCAGCAGCCAGCCGGGACAGGGGGCGGTCGAGCAGTACTTC. It encodes CASSQPGQGAVEQYF.

The chain combines TRBV6-4 with TRBJ1-2; 7 nucleotides line up with TRBD1. Germline V gives CDR1 MRHNA, CDR2 SNTAGT. Losses at the gene ends were 1 base for V and 7 bases for J; bases not matched to a gene: 3. This CDR3 is 13 amino acids long. CDR3 sequence reads: CASSDYRGAGYTF. CDR3 bases: TGTGCCAGCAGTGACTACAGGGGAGCTGGCTACACCTTC.

The chain has TRBV5-1 and TRBJ1-1; no clear D. The CDR3 length is 15 residues. Germline CDR1 is SGHRS and CDR2 is YFSETQ. V lost 0 bases and J lost 0, with 9 bases in between. The CDR3 sequence: CASSLGQFMNTEAFF. For the CDR3, the DNA is TGCGCCAGCAGCTTGGGTCAGTTCATGAACACTGAAGCTTTCTTT.

The CDR3 here is CASELGGSNNSPLHF. In DNA, the CDR3 is TGTGCCAGCGAACTGGGGGGGAGTAATAATTCACCCCTCCACTTT. This chain joins TRBV6-6 and TRBJ1-6; a possible D gene is TRBD1 (5 bases). Germline loops: CDR1 MNHNY, CDR2 SVGAGI (reference sequence). V lost 8 bases and J 5 bases, leaving 16 bases between the germline ends. The CDR3 has 15 residues.

The genes are TRBV29-1 and TRBJ1-2; D remains unclear. This CDR3 has 14 amino acids. V was clipped by 0 bases and J by 5 bases, with 13 bases between them. Germline CDR1 reads SQVTM; CDR2 reads ANQGSEA. The CDR3 DNA sequence: TGCAGCGTTGAAGACGTTACCCCCACATATGGCTACACCTTC. This sequence encodes CSVEDVTPTYGYTF. Full variable domain (outside the CDR3, taken from reference TRBV29-1 and TRBJ1-2): SAVISQKPSRDICQRGTSLTIQCQVDSQVTMMFWYRQQPGQSLTLIATANQGSEATYESGFVIDKFPISRPNLTFSTLTVSNMSPEDSSIYLCSVEDVTPTYGYTFGSGTRLTVV.

J is TRBJ1-2 and V is TRBV30, with a tentative D call TRBD1 (6 bases). CDR1 and CDR2 from the germline V gene are GTSNPN and SVGIG (reference sequence). V lost 3 bases to trimming and J lost 4 bases, with 12 bases between them. There are 13 residues in the CDR3. CDR3 DNA: TGTGCCTGGAGGCTGACAGGCACCTATGGCTACACCTTC. Its protein product is CAWRLTGTYGYTF.

The CDR3 reads CSVGTGGASYEQYF. For the CDR3, the DNA is TGCAGCGTGGGGACAGGGGGCGCGTCCTACGAGCAGTACTTC. The V gene is TRBV29-1, the J gene TRBJ2-7, with TRBD1 identical over 12 bases. The CDR3 has 14 residues. CDR1 is SQVTM, CDR2 ANQGSEA, per germline. The V segment lost 6 bases and the J segment 1 base; nucleotides outside the gene matches: 4.

This clone was seen only a few times. The chain is built from TRBV6-6 and TRBJ2-7; a possible D gene is TRBD1 (5 bases). Trimming removed 4 bases from V and 1 base from J, with 17 bases in between. CDR1 and CDR2 (germline): MNHNY, SVGAGI (reference sequence). The CDR3 extends over 16 amino acids. This CDR3 is CASSSRHSRGSYEQYF. CDR3 nucleotides: TGTGCCAGCAGTTCACGACACTCTAGGGGTTCCTACGAGCAGTACTTC.

The genes are TRBV5-1 and TRBJ2-1; 9 bases match TRBD1. Germline V gene data show CDR1 as SGHRS and CDR2 as YFSETQ. The CDR3 covers 15 residues. J was trimmed by 5 bases and V by 0 bases; bases with no gene match: 3. The CDR3 loop reads CASSLGGQGHNEQFF. The CDR3 DNA follows: TGCGCCAGCAGCTTGGGCGGACAGGGGCACAATGAGCAGTTCTTC.

This chain connects TRBV7-2 to TRBJ1-2; tentatively, D is TRBD1 (6 bases). The CDR3 length is 16 residues. The germline V gene has CDR1 SGHTA and CDR2 FQGNSA. Trimming left V 1 base short and J 0 bases short, with 12 bases between. The CDR3 coding sequence is TGTGCCAGCAGCTTAGGCGCCAGGGGCGCTAACTATGGCTACACCTTC. It encodes CASSLGARGANYGYTF.

In this sample, this clone turned up many times. The genes are TRBV5-1 and TRBJ2-5; the D is unclear. Between the trimmed V and J ends, which lost 3 bases and 5 bases, there was a span of 17 bases. Germline V gene lookup returns CDR1 SGHRS and CDR2 YFSETQ. The CDR3 totals 15 residues. CDR3 in amino acids: CASSSGSSTLETQYF. CDR3 nucleotides: TGCGCCAGCAGCTCAGGAAGCAGTACCCTGGAGACCCAGTACTTC. The entire variable domain, with the rest obtained from reference TRBV5-1 and TRBJ2-5, is as follows: KAGVTQTPRYLIKTRGQQVTLSCSPISGHRSVSWYQQTPGQGLQFLFEYFSETQRNKGNFPGRFSGRQFSNSRSEMNVSTLELGDSALYLCASSSGSSTLETQYFGPGTRLLVL.

Of note for this clone: This sample also contains other DNA sequences that code for the same CDR3. The genes are TRBV24-1 and TRBJ1-5, with 7 bases aligning to TRBD1. This CDR3 contains 16 residues. V gave up 4 bases and J gave up 3 bases; unmatched junction bases: 8. CDR1 is KGHDR and CDR2 is SFDVKD in the germline V gene. The CDR3 protein is CATSDPRTGNNQPQHF. The DNA for the CDR3 is TGTGCCACCAGTGACCCCCGGACAGGCAACAATCAGCCCCAGCATTTT.

V and J are TRBV12-3 or TRBV12-4 and TRBJ1-1; no clear D. V gave up 3 bases and J gave up 10 bases, with 9 bases separating them. CDR3 size: 11 residues. CDR3 DNA sequence: TGTGCCAGCAGTTTCGTCGGAGGAGCTTTCTTT. Translating it yields CASSFVGGAFF.

The rearrangement uses TRBV24-1 and TRBJ1-1; D gene unclear. Germline V gene lookup returns CDR1 KGHDR and CDR2 SFDVKD. Trimming shortened V by 10 bases and J by 2 bases, and 16 bases separated the two germline ends. The CDR3 is 14 amino acids. Here the CDR3 reads CATLRVLFNTEAFF. The CDR3 region has the DNA TGTGCCACACTCCGGGTCCTCTTCAACACTGAAGCTTTCTTT.

The CDR3 DNA is TGTGCCAGCAGCCGCGGCCCGGGAAACTATAATTCACCCCTCCACTTT. Its translation: CASSRGPGNYNSPLHF. This rearrangement joins TRBV5-4 to TRBJ1-6; no definite D call. CDR3 size: 16 residues. The germline V gene encodes CDR1 SGHNT and CDR2 YYREEE (reference sequence). The germline V and J ends were trimmed by 4 bases and 3 bases, with 14 bases remaining between them. Complete variable domain (other parts from reference TRBV5-4 and TRBJ1-6): ETGVTQSPTHLIKTRGQQVTLRCSSQSGHNTVSWYQQALGQGPQFIFQYYREEENGRGNFPPRFSGLQFPNYSSELNVNALELDDSALYLCASSRGPGNYNSPLHFGNGTRLTVT.

The chain employs TRBV10-3 and TRBJ1-6; TRBD1 matches 8 bases. CDR3 length: 14 residues. The germline CDR1 and CDR2 sequences are ENHRY and SYGVKD. The junction had 5 bases not matched to a gene; V was cut back by 6 bases and J by 7 bases. This chain's CDR3 is CAIRPGQDNSPLHF. The CDR3, as DNA: TGTGCCATCAGGCCGGGACAGGACAATTCACCCCTCCACTTT.

This chain uses TRBV19 with TRBJ2-6; 9 bases line up with TRBD1. Germline values: CDR1 LNHDA, CDR2 SQIVND (reference sequence). J was trimmed by 4 bases and V by 5 bases; bases with no gene match: 15. The CDR3 has 19 amino acids. CDR3 in DNA: TGTGCCAGTAGTCTGATTCCGGGACAGGGAGGGTCCGGGGCCAACGTCCTGACTTTC. It specifies CASSLIPGQGGSGANVLTF. Using reference TRBV19 and TRBJ2-6 for the parts outside the CDR3, the full variable domain is DGGITQSPKYLFRKEGQNVTLSCEQNLNHDAMYWYRQDPGQGLRLIYYSQIVNDFQKGDIAEGYSVSREKKESFPLTVTSAQKNPTAFYLCASSLIPGQGGSGANVLTFGAGSRLTVL.

The rearrangement links TRBV11-2 to TRBJ2-2, with a tentative D call TRBD2 (6 bases). Germline V gene lookup returns CDR1 SGHAT and CDR2 FQNNGV. This CDR3 comprises 13 residues. V lost 6 bases and J 6 bases, leaving 11 bases between the germline ends. This CDR3 reads CASSSREAGELFF. DNA for the CDR3: TGTGCCAGCAGTTCCAGGGAGGCCGGGGAGCTGTTTTTT.